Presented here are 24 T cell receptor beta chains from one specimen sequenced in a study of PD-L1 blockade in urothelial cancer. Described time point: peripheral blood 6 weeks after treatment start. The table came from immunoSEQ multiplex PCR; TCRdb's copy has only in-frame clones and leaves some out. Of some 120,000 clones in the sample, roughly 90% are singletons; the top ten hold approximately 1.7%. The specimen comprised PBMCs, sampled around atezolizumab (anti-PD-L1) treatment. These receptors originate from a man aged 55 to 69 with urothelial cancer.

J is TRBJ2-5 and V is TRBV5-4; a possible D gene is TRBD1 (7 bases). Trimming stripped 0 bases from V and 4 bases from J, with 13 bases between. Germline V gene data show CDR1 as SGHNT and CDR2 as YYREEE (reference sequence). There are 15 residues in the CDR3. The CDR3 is CASSLGRGRRETQYF. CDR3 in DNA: TGTGCCAGCAGCTTGGGCAGGGGGAGGAGAGAGACCCAGTACTTC.

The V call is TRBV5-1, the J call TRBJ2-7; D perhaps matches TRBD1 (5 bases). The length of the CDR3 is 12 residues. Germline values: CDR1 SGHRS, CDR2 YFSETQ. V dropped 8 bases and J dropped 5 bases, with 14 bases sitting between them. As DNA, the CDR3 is TGCGCCAGTTCATCCCAGGGCAACGAGCAGTACTTC. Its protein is CASSSQGNEQYF.

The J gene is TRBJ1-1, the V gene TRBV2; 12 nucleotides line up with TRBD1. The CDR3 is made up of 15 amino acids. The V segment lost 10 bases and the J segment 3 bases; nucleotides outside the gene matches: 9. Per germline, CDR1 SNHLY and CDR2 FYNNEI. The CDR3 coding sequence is TGTGCCAACCAAGGAGGGACAGGGGGCTACACTGAAGCTTTCTTT. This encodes CANQGGTGGYTEAFF.

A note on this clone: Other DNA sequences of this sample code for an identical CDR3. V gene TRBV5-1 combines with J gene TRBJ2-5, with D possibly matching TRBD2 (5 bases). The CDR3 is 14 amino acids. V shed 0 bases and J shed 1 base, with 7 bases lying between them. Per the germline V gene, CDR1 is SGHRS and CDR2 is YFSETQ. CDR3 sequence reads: CASSLGRGQETQYF. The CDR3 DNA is TGCGCCAGCAGCTTGGGACGGGGCCAAGAGACCCAGTACTTC.

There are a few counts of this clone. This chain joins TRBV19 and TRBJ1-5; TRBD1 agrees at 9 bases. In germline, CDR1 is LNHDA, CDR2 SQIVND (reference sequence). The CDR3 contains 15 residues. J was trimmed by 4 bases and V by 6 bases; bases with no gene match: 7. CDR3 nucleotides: TGTGCCAGTAGAAAGACAGGGGGTGAAAATCAGCCCCAGCATTTT. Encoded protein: CASRKTGGENQPQHF. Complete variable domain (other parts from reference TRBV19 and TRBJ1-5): DGGITQSPKYLFRKEGQNVTLSCEQNLNHDAMYWYRQDPGQGLRLIYYSQIVNDFQKGDIAEGYSVSREKKESFPLTVTSAQKNPTAFYLCASRKTGGENQPQHFGDGTRLSIL.

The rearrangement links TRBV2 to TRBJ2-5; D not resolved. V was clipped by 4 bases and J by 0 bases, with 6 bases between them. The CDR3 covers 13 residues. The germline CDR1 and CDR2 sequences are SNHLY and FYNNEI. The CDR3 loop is CASSAEYQETQYF. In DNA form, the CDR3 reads TGTGCCAGCAGTGCGGAGTACCAAGAGACCCAGTACTTC.

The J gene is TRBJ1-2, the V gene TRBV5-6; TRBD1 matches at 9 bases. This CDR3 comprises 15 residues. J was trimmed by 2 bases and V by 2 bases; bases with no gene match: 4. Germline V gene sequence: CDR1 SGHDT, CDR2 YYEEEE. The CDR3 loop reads CASSFRGTGNYGYTF. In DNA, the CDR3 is TGTGCCAGCAGCTTCCGAGGGACAGGGAACTATGGCTACACCTTC.

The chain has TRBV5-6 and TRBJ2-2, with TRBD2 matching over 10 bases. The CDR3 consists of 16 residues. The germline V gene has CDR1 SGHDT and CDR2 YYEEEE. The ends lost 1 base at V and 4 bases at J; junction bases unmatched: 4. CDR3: CASSLLLAGPTGELFF. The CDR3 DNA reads TGTGCCAGCAGCTTGTTACTAGCGGGACCCACCGGGGAGCTGTTTTTT. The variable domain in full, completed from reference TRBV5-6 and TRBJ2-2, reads DAGVTQSPTHLIKTRGQQVTLRCSPKSGHDTVSWYQQALGQGPQFIFQYYEEEERQRGNFPDRFSGHQFPNYSSELNVNALLLGDSALYLCASSLLLAGPTGELFFGEGSRLTVL.

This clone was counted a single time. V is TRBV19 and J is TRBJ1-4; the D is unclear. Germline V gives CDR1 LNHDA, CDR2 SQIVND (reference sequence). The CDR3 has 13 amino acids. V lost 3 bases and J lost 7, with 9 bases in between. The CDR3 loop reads CASSIYGVEKLFF. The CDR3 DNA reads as TGTGCCAGTAGTATTTACGGGGTTGAAAAACTGTTTTTT. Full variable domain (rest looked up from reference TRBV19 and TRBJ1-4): DGGITQSPKYLFRKEGQNVTLSCEQNLNHDAMYWYRQDPGQGLRLIYYSQIVNDFQKGDIAEGYSVSREKKESFPLTVTSAQKNPTAFYLCASSIYGVEKLFFGSGTQLSVL.

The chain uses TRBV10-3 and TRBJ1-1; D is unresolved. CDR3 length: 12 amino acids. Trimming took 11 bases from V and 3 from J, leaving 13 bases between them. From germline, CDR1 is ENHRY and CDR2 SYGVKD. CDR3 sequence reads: CAVRMADTEAFF. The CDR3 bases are TGTGCCGTACGTATGGCCGACACTGAAGCTTTCTTT.

CDR3 DNA: TGTGCCAGCAGCCCCAGGGGCCCGGGCAATGAGCAGTTCTTC. Translating it yields CASSPRGPGNEQFF. This chain uses TRBV2 with TRBJ2-1; possible D gene TRBD1, 6 bases. Germline CDR1 reads SNHLY; CDR2 reads FYNNEI. Deletions cut 6 bases from V and 6 bases from J, with 15 bases between. CDR3 length: 14 residues.

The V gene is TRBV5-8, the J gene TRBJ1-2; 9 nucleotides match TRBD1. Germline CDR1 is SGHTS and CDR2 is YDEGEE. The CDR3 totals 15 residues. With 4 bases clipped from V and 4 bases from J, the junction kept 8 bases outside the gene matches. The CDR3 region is CASSKYRGPRYGYTF. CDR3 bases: TGTGCCAGCAGCAAGTACAGGGGGCCGCGCTATGGCTACACCTTC.

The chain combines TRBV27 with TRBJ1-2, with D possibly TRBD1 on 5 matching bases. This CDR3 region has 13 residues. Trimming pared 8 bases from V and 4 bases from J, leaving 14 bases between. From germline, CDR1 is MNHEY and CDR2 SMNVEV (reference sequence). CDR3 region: CASGRTGVYGYTF. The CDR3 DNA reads TGTGCCAGCGGTCGCACGGGGGTCTATGGCTACACCTTC.

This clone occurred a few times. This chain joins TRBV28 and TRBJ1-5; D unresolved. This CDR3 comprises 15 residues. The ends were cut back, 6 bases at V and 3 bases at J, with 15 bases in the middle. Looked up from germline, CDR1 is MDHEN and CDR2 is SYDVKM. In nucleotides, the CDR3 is TGTGCCAGCAGGCCAACCGGGGTTGACAATCAGCCCCAGCATTTT. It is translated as CASRPTGVDNQPQHF.

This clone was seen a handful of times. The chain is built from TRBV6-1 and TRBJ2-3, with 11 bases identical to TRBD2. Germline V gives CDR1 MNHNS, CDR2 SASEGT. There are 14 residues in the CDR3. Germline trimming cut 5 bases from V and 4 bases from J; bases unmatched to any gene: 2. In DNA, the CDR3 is TGTGCCAGCAGTCCTAGCGGGGGGTCAGATACGCAGTATTTT. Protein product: CASSPSGGSDTQYF.

The DNA of the CDR3 is TGTGCCAGCAGTTACGGAGGAAACATTCAGTACTTC. Encoded protein: CASSYGGNIQYF. The rearrangement uses TRBV6-5 and TRBJ2-4, with D possibly being TRBD2 (5 bases). The CDR3 is 12 residues long. The germline V and J ends were trimmed by 2 bases and 6 bases, with 5 bases remaining between them. Germline V gene data show CDR1 as MNHEY and CDR2 as SVGAGI.

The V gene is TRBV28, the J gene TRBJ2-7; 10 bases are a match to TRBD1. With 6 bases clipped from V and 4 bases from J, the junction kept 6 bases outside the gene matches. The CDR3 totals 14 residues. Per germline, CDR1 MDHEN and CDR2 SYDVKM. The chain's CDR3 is CASSWGQGPYEQYF. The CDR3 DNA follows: TGTGCCAGCAGCTGGGGACAGGGGCCTTACGAGCAGTACTTC.

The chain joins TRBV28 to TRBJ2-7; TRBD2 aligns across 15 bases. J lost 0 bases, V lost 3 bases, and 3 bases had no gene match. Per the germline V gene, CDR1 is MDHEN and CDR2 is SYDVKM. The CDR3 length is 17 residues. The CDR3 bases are TGTGCCAGCAGTTTGCGGACTAGCGGGAGGGCCTCCTACGAGCAGTACTTC. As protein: CASSLRTSGRASYEQYF.

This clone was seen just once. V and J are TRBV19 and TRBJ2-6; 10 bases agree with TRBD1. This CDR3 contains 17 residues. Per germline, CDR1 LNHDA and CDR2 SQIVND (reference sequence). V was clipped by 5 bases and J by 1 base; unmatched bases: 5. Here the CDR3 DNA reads TGTGCCAGTAGTGTCGCGGGACAGGGGTCTGGGGCCAACGTCCTGACTTTC. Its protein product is CASSVAGQGSGANVLTF.

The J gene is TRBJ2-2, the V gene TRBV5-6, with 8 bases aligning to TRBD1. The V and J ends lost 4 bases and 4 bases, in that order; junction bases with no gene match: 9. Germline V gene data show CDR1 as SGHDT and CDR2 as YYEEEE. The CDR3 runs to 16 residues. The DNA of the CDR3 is TGTGCCAGCAGCGCCATCCCGACAGGGGCCACCGGGGAGCTGTTTTTT. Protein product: CASSAIPTGATGELFF. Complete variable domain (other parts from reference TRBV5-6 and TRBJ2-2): DAGVTQSPTHLIKTRGQQVTLRCSPKSGHDTVSWYQQALGQGPQFIFQYYEEEERQRGNFPDRFSGHQFPNYSSELNVNALLLGDSALYLCASSAIPTGATGELFFGEGSRLTVL.

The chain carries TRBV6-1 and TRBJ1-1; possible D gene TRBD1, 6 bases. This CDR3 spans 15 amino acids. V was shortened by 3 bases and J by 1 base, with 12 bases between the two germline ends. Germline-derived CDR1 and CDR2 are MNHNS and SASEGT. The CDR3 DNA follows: TGTGCCAGCAGTGACCTGGGGACACCGAACACTGAAGCTTTCTTT. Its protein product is CASSDLGTPNTEAFF.

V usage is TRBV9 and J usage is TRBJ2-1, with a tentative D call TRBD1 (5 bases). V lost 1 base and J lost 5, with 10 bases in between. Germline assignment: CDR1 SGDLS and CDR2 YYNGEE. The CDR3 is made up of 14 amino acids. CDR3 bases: TGTGCCAGCAGCGTATCAGGGAAAGACAATGAGCAGTTCTTC. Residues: CASSVSGKDNEQFF.

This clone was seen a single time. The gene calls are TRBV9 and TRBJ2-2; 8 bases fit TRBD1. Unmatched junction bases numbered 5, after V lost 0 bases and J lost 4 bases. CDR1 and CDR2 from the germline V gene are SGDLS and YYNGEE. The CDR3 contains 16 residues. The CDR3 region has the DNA TGTGCCAGCAGCGTAGACCAGACAGGGGCCACCGGGGAGCTGTTTTTT. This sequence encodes CASSVDQTGATGELFF.

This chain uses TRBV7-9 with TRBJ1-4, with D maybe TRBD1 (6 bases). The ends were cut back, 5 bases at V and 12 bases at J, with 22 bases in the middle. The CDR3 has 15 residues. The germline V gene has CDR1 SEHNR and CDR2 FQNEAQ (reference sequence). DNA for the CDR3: TGTGCCAGCAGCCCCCGGGGGGCGCCACACTCCCAACTGTTTTTT. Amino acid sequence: CASSPRGAPHSQLFF.